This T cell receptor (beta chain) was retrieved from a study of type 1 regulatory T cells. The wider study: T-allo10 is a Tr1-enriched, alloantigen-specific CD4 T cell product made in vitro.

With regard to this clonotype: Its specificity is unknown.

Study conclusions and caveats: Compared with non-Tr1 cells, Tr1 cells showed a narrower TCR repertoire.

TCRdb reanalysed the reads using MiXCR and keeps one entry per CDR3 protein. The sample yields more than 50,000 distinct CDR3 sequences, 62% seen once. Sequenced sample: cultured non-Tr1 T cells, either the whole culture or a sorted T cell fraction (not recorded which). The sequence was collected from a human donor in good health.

For the CDR3, the DNA is TGTGCCAGCAGACCCCTAGTCCCCGGGGAGCTGTTTTTT. Protein sequence: CASRPLVPGELFF. The rearrangement joins TRBV12-3 or TRBV12-4 to TRBJ2-2; D gene unclear. Trimming cost V 6 bases and J 6 bases, with 11 bases left between them. The CDR3 contains 13 residues.